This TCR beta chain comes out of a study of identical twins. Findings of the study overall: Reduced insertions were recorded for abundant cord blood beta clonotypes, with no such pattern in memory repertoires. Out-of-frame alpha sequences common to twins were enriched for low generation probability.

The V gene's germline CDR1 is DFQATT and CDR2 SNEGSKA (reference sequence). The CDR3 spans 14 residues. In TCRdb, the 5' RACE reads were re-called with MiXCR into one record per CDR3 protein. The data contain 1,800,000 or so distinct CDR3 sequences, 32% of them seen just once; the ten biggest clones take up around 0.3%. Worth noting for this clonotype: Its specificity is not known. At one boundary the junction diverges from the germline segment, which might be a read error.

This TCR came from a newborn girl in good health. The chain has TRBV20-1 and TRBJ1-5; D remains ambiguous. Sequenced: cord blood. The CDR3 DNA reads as TGCAGTGCTGGAGATCAAATGGGGAATCAGCCCCAGCATTTT. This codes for CSAGDQMGNQPQHF.